The entry that follows covers one T cell receptor (beta chain) sequence. Antigen: not known. Subsets obtained from CD4+ cells comprised CD45RA+ naive and CD45RA-negative memory cells. The sample belongs to a study of shared clonotypes between healthy human individuals. Turning to the study itself: Donors were a couple of women and a few men aged 18 to 49. Study outcomes and limitations: There were few donors, and this limited the genetic and exposure-history diversity represented. Measured sharing among donors was expected to vary with sequencing depth.

There are 16 residues in the CDR3. Per germline, CDR1 SGHTA and CDR2 FQGNSA. The V and J ends lost 3 bases and 3 bases, in that order; junction bases with no gene match: 7. Sequenced by immunoSEQ multiplex PCR; TCRdb stores in-frame clones only, minus some. This repertoire shows 2 million to 2.5 million clones, under 97% found once; its top ten account for less than 0.15%. The TCR sequence derives from a man between 18 and 29 years old in good health. The chain combines TRBV7-2 with TRBJ2-7, with 11 bases identical to TRBD1. Sequenced input: naive CD4+ T cells sorted from blood. Subset in this sample: CD45RA+ positively selected. The CDR3 reads CASSLSGTGGFYEQYF. For the CDR3, the DNA is TGTGCCAGCAGCTTGTCCGGGACAGGGGGTTTCTACGAGCAGTACTTC.